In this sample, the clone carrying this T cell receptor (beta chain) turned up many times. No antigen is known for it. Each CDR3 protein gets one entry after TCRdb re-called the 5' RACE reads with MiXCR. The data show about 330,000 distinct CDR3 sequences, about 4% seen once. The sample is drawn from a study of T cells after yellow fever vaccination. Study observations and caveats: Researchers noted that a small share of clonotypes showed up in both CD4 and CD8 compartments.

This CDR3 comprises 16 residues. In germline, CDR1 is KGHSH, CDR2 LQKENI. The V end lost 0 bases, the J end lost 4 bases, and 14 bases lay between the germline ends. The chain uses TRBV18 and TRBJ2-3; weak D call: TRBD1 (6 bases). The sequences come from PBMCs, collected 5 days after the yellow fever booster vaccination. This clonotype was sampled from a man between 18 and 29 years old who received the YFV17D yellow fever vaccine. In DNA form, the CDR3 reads TGTGCCAGCTCACCACCGGGGGCAGGATCATCAGATACGCAGTATTTT. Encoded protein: CASSPPGAGSSDTQYF.